This passage covers 23 T cell receptor beta chains from one sample sequenced in a study of blood T cell repertoires in COVID-19. The data were produced by immunoSEQ multiplex PCR, yet TCRdb's version contains in-frame clones alone and is incomplete. Of hundreds of thousands of clones listed, about four fifths are singletons. The sequencing sample was made of peripheral blood. These receptors all come from an elderly man with acute or convalescent COVID-19.

The rearrangement uses TRBV6-5 and TRBJ1-6; D is unclear. CDR3 length: 15 residues. V was pared by 4 bases and J by 6 bases, with 13 bases between. Germline V gene sequence: CDR1 MNHEY, CDR2 SVGAGI. CDR3 region: CASSLKAAGNSPLHF. The CDR3 DNA sequence: TGTGCCAGCAGTTTGAAGGCCGCGGGTAATTCACCCCTCCACTTT.

This clone was observed a few times. The chain carries TRBV6-2 or TRBV6-3 and TRBJ1-6; 9 bases fit TRBD1. The germline V gene encodes CDR1 MNHEY and CDR2 SVGEGT. This CDR3 contains 15 residues. V was pared by 2 bases and J by 9 bases, with 5 bases of the junction left unmatched. The CDR3 here is CASSYRDRAGSPLHF. For the CDR3, the DNA is TGTGCCAGCAGTTACAGGGACAGGGCAGGTTCACCCCTCCACTTT.

The CDR3 DNA reads as TGCGCCAGCAGCTTTCTAGCGGGAGAGGATACGCAGTATTTT. Encoded protein: CASSFLAGEDTQYF. J is TRBJ2-3 and V is TRBV5-1, with 10 nucleotides matching TRBD2. Trimming cost V 2 bases and J 6 bases; bases outside gene matches: 3. Germline V lookup: CDR1 SGHRS, CDR2 YFSETQ. CDR3 size: 14 residues.

This clone was counted a few times. The V call is TRBV28, the J call TRBJ1-2; 8 bases fit TRBD1. Unmatched junction bases numbered 3, after V lost 6 bases and J lost 0 bases. The CDR3 is 14 residues long. CDR1 is MDHEN and CDR2 is SYDVKM in the germline V gene. CDR3 coding DNA: TGTGCCAGCAGAACACAGGGGGCTAACTATGGCTACACCTTC. It yields the protein CASRTQGANYGYTF.

In its sample, this clone was seen a few times. This chain connects TRBV21-1 to TRBJ1-3; the table's D call TRBD1 went unverified against the DNA. TRBV21-1 is a documented pseudogene. This CDR3 region has 14 residues. CDR3 bases: TGTGCCAGCAGCATAAGGGGAACTGGAAACACCATATATTTT. It encodes CASSIRGTGNTIYF.

The table lists this clone with a count of one. This rearrangement joins TRBV19 to TRBJ1-5, with 10 bases fitting TRBD1. The CDR3 spans 19 residues. Germline values: CDR1 LNHDA, CDR2 SQIVND (reference sequence). V was clipped by 3 bases and J by 3 bases; unmatched bases: 14. The CDR3 region is CASSIAGTGVKYYNQPQHF. The DNA for the CDR3 is TGTGCCAGTAGTATCGCCGGGACAGGGGTTAAGTATTACAATCAGCCCCAGCATTTT.

A remark on this clone: A much larger clone lies one base from this, so it may be a read error. The chain employs TRBV7-9 and TRBJ1-3, with D possibly TRBD1 on 5 matching bases. Germline loops: CDR1 SEHNR, CDR2 FQNEAQ (reference sequence). This CDR3 spans 17 amino acids. CDR3 nucleotide sequence: TGTGCCAGCAGCTCGTTGGGGGGAAGGATATCTGGAAACATCATATATTTT. Amino acids: CASSSLGGRISGNIIYF.

V is TRBV2 and J is TRBJ2-1; D is perhaps TRBD2 (5 bases). Deletions cut 7 bases from V and 4 bases from J, with 23 bases between. In germline, CDR1 is SNHLY, CDR2 FYNNEI. This CDR3 comprises 17 residues. CDR3 sequence: CASMYSKTSGVYNEQFF. CDR3 bases: TGTGCCAGCATGTACTCGAAGACAAGCGGAGTATACAATGAGCAGTTCTTC.

V and J are TRBV25-1 and TRBJ2-3; TRBD1 matches at 10 bases. The CDR3 length is 16 residues. After removal of 3 bases from V and 1 base from J, the junction contained 4 bases not matched to a gene. Germline V lookup: CDR1 MGHDK, CDR2 SYGVNS. Here the CDR3 DNA reads TGTGCCAGCAGTGATTCCGGACAGGGGGGCACAGATACGCAGTATTTT. Translation: CASSDSGQGGTDTQYF.

The V call is TRBV18, the J call TRBJ2-2, with 10 bases matching TRBD1. J was trimmed by 0 bases and V by 6 bases; bases with no gene match: 7. This CDR3 contains 17 residues. Germline lookup yields CDR1 KGHSH and CDR2 LQKENI. The CDR3 here is CASSQRQGASNTGELFF. The CDR3 bases are TGTGCCAGCTCCCAAAGACAGGGGGCATCGAACACCGGGGAGCTGTTTTTT. The whole variable domain, filled in from reference TRBV18 and TRBJ2-2, reads NAGVMQNPRHLVRRRGQEARLRCSPMKGHSHVYWYRQLPEEGLKFMVYLQKENIIDESGMPKERFSAEFPKEGPSILRIQQVVRGDSAAYFCASSQRQGASNTGELFFGEGSRLTVL.

V usage is TRBV11-3 and J usage is TRBJ2-3; possibly TRBD2 for D (5 bases). The CDR3 runs to 14 residues. V was pared by 2 bases and J by 4 bases, with 10 bases between. Germline lookup yields CDR1 SGHNT and CDR2 YENEEA. For the CDR3, the DNA is TGTGCCAGCAGCTTACGAGGGAGCCCAGATACGCAGTATTTT. Amino acids: CASSLRGSPDTQYF.

The chain has TRBV6-5 and TRBJ1-3; D is possibly TRBD1 (5 bases). Trimming stripped 6 bases from V and 0 bases from J, with 9 bases between. CDR3 length: 14 amino acids. Germline V lookup: CDR1 MNHEY, CDR2 SVGAGI. In nucleotides, the CDR3 is TGTGCCAGCAGCCAACAGGACTCTGGAAACACCATATATTTT. Encoded protein: CASSQQDSGNTIYF.

This rearrangement joins TRBV12-3 or TRBV12-4 to TRBJ1-1; no clear D gene. Trimming pared 6 bases from V and 1 base from J, leaving 9 bases between. This CDR3 is 13 amino acids long. CDR3 bases: TGTGCCAGCAGACTAAAGCGGAACACTGAAGCTTTCTTT. This translates into CASRLKRNTEAFF.

The V call is TRBV24-1, the J call TRBJ2-3; the D is unclear. Deletions cut 0 bases from V and 4 bases from J, with 4 bases between. This CDR3 is 13 amino acids long. The germline CDR1 and CDR2 sequences are KGHDR and SFDVKD. CDR3 sequence reads: CATSDLSADTQYF. The DNA for the CDR3 is TGTGCCACCAGTGATTTGAGCGCAGATACGCAGTATTTT.

The rearrangement joins TRBV19 to TRBJ2-3; 9 positions match TRBD2. After removal of 4 bases from V and 1 base from J, the junction contained 3 bases not matched to a gene. The CDR3 consists of 15 residues. Germline assignment: CDR1 LNHDA and CDR2 SQIVND (reference sequence). CDR3 nucleotides: TGTGCCAGTAGTAGCGGGGGGGGAGGCACAGATACGCAGTATTTT. This gives the protein CASSSGGGGTDTQYF.

V and J are TRBV28 and TRBJ2-7; 8 positions agree with TRBD1. The CDR3 totals 15 residues. The V and J ends lost 5 bases and 6 bases, in that order; junction bases with no gene match: 12. CDR1 and CDR2 from the germline V gene are MDHEN and SYDVKM. CDR3 sequence: CASSLPGQGAGEQYF. The CDR3 nucleotides are TGTGCCAGCAGTCTCCCGGGGCAGGGGGCTGGCGAGCAGTACTTC.

V gene TRBV5-1 combines with J gene TRBJ1-1; maybe TRBD1 (5 bases). Between the trimmed V and J ends, which lost 3 bases and 3 bases, there was a span of 15 bases. CDR1 SGHRS and CDR2 YFSETQ come from the germline V gene. This CDR3 contains 15 residues. CDR3 DNA: TGCGCCAGCAGCTGGGCTGATGGGGGGTACACTGAAGCTTTCTTT. This sequence encodes CASSWADGGYTEAFF. Together with reference TRBV5-1 and TRBJ1-1, the CDR3 gives the full variable domain: KAGVTQTPRYLIKTRGQQVTLSCSPISGHRSVSWYQQTPGQGLQFLFEYFSETQRNKGNFPGRFSGRQFSNSRSEMNVSTLELGDSALYLCASSWADGGYTEAFFGQGTRLTVV.

The rearrangement joins TRBV6-5 to TRBJ1-5, with TRBD1 identical over 9 bases. Germline lookup yields CDR1 MNHEY and CDR2 SVGAGI. Trimming at V came to 5 bases and at J to 7 bases, leaving 6 bases not matched to a gene. The length of the CDR3 is 14 residues. The CDR3 is CASSRQGTGQPQHF. The DNA of the CDR3 is TGTGCCAGCAGTCGACAGGGGACAGGGCAGCCCCAGCATTTT.

The chain employs TRBV12-3 or TRBV12-4 and TRBJ1-2; 7 positions match TRBD1. CDR3 length: 12 residues. Trimming removed 5 bases from V and 5 bases from J; junction bases left unmatched: 2. This chain's CDR3 is CASSLGQYGYTF. The CDR3 DNA follows: TGTGCCAGCAGTCTGGGACAGTATGGCTACACCTTC.

The chain is built from TRBV5-1 and TRBJ1-2; 7 positions match TRBD1. Germline CDR1 is SGHRS and CDR2 is YFSETQ. The CDR3 totals 16 residues. The ends lost 0 bases at V and 4 bases at J; junction bases unmatched: 9. The DNA for the CDR3 is TGCGCCAGCAGCTTGGGTCAGGGGGGTTCCTCCTATGGCTACACCTTC. Its protein product is CASSLGQGGSSYGYTF.

V gene TRBV5-1 combines with J gene TRBJ2-7, with D uncertain. The V end lost 2 bases, the J end lost 4 bases, and 16 bases lay between the germline ends. The germline V gene encodes CDR1 SGHRS and CDR2 YFSETQ. The CDR3 is 15 residues long. DNA for the CDR3: TGCGCCAGCAGCTTTAGCCCGGGTCACGAATACGAGCAGTACTTC. Amino acids: CASSFSPGHEYEQYF.

The rearrangement joins TRBV12-3 or TRBV12-4 to TRBJ1-1, with no clear D. V was shortened by 2 bases and J by 1 base, with 5 bases between the two germline ends. The CDR3 is 13 amino acids. In DNA, the CDR3 is TGTGCCAGCAGTTTAAGCCGGAACACTGAAGCTTTCTTT. This encodes CASSLSRNTEAFF.

The V and J genes are TRBV5-4 and TRBJ2-1; 12 bases are a match to TRBD2. The CDR3 length is 20 residues. From germline, CDR1 is SGHNT and CDR2 YYREEE (reference sequence). The junction had 20 bases not matched to a gene; V was cut back by 5 bases and J by 5 bases. CDR3: CASRGFSSGRAGSLNNEQFF. The CDR3 DNA follows: TGTGCCAGCAGAGGGTTCTCTAGCGGGAGGGCCGGGTCATTGAACAATGAGCAGTTCTTC. The full variable domain, completed using reference TRBV5-4 and TRBJ2-1, is ETGVTQSPTHLIKTRGQQVTLRCSSQSGHNTVSWYQQALGQGPQFIFQYYREEENGRGNFPPRFSGLQFPNYSSELNVNALELDDSALYLCASRGFSSGRAGSLNNEQFFGPGTRLTVL.